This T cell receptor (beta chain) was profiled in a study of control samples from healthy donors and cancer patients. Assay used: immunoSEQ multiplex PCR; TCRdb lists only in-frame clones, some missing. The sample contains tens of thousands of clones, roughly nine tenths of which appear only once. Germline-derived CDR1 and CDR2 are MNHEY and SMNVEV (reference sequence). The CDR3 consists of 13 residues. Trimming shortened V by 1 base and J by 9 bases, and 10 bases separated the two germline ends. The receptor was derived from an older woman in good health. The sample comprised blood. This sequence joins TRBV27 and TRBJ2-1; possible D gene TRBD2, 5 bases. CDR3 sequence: CASSLYRGLEQFF. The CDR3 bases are TGTGCCAGCAGTTTATACCGCGGACTTGAGCAGTTCTTC.